This T cell receptor beta chain appears in the sequencing data of a study of OX40 agonist ivuxolimab in advanced cancers. Study-wide background: Patients in dose escalation had liver, melanoma, kidney or head and neck cancers. Study observations and caveats: The mean number of expanded clones was higher in CD8+ T cells than in CD4+.

The study sampled blood at baseline, cycle 4 day 1, and cycle 7 day 1. TCRdb's copy holds only in-frame clones and misses some; the assay was immunoSEQ multiplex PCR. The data hold about 88,000 clones, with around 83% observed a single time. Of note for this clone: Its antigen is unidentified. Relative to the germline gene, one junction end is altered; a read error may explain this.

The receptor was derived from an adult with an advanced solid tumor such as melanoma, head and neck, liver or kidney cancer. The material was CD4+ or CD8+ T cells sorted from blood, obtained in a trial of the OX40 agonist ivuxolimab.

In nucleotides, the CDR3 is TGTGCCAGCAGTGAAGCCAGGACAGGGGGCTACATTTGGGCCGAGTATTTT. Its protein is CASSEARTGGYIWAEYF. The chain carries TRBV6-1 and TRBJ1-5, with 11 bases that match TRBD1. This CDR3 contains 17 residues. CDR1 and CDR2 from the germline V gene are MNHNS and SASEGT.